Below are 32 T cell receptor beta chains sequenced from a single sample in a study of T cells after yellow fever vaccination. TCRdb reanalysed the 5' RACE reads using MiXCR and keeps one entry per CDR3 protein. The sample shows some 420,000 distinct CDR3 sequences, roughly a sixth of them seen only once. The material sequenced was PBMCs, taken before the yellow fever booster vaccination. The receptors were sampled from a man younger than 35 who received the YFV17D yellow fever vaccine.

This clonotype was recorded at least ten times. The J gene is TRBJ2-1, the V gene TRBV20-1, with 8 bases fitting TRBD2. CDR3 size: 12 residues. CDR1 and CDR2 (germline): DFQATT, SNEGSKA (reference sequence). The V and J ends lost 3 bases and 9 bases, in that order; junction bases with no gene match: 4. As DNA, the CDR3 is TGCAGTGCTAGTAGCGGGGACGGTGAGCAGTTCTTC. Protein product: CSASSGDGEQFF.

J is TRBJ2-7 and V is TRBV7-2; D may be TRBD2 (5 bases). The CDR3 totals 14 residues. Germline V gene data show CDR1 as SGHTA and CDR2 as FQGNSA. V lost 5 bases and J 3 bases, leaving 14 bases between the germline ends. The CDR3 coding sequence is TGTGCCAGCAGCCCACAGAGCGGATACTACGAGCAGTACGTC. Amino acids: CASSPQSGYYEQYV.

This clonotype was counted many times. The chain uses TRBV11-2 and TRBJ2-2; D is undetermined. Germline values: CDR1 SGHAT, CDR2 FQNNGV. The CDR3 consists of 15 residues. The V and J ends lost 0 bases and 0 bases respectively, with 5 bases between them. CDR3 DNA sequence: TGTGCCAGCAGCTTAGATACAGCGAACACCGGGGAGCTGTTTTTT. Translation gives CASSLDTANTGELFF.

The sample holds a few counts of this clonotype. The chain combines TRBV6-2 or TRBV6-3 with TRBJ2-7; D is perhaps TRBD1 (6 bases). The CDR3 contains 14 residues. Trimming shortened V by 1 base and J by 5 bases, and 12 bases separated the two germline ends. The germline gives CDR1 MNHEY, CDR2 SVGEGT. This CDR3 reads CASSYWITGNEQYF. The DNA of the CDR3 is TGTGCCAGCAGTTACTGGATAACAGGGAACGAGCAGTACTTC.

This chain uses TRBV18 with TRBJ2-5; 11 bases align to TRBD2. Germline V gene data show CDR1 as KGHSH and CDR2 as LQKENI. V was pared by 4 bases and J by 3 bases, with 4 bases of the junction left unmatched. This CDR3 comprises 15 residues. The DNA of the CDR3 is TGTGCCAGCTCACTCTGGGGACTAGCGGAAGAGACCCAGTACTTC. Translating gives CASSLWGLAEETQYF.

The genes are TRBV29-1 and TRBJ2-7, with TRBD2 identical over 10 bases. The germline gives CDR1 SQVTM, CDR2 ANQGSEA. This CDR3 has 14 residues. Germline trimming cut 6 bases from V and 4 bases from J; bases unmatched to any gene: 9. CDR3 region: CSVTASGGGYEQYF. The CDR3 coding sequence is TGCAGCGTGACCGCTAGCGGGGGAGGGTACGAGCAGTACTTC.

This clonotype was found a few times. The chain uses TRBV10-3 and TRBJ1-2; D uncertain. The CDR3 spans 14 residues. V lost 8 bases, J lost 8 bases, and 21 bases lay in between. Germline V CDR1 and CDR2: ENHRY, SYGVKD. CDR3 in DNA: TGTGCCATCCGAGTACTGGGTAGGTCGGGCGGCTACACCTTC. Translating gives CAIRVLGRSGGYTF.

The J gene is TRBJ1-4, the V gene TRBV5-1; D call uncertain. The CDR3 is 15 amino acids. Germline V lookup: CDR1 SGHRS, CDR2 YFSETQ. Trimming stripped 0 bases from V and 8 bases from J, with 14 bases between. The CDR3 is CASSLDGLRGEKLFF. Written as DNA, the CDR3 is TGCGCCAGCAGCTTGGATGGGCTAAGAGGGGAAAAACTGTTTTTT.

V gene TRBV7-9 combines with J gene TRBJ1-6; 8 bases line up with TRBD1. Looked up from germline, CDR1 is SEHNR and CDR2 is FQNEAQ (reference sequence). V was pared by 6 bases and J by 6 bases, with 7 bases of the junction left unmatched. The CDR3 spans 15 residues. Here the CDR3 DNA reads TGTGCCAGCAGTCGTACAGGGGGGAGTAATTCACCCCTCCACTTT. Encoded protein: CASSRTGGSNSPLHF.

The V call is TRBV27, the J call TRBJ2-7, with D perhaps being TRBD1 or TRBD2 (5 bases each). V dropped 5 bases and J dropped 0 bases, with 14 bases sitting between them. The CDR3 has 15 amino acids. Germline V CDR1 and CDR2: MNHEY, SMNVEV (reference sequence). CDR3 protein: CASSGTLGLSYEQYF. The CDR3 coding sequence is TGTGCCAGCAGTGGGACCCTGGGCCTCTCCTACGAGCAGTACTTC.

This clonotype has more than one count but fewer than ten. Here the CDR3 DNA reads TGCGCCAGCAGCTCCCGACAGGAGGGGGAGACCCAGTACTTC. Protein: CASSSRQEGETQYF. This rearrangement joins TRBV5-1 to TRBJ2-5; possibly TRBD1 or TRBD2 for D (6 bases each). The germline V gene has CDR1 SGHRS and CDR2 YFSETQ. This CDR3 spans 14 amino acids. Trimming left V 3 bases short and J 5 bases short, with 14 bases between.

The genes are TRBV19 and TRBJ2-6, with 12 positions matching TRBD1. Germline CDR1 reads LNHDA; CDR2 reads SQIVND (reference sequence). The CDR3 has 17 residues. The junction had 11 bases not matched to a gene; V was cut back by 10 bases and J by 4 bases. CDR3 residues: CATHPGQGAPGANVLTF. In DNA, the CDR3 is TGTGCCACTCATCCGGGACAGGGGGCGCCAGGGGCCAACGTCCTGACTTTC.

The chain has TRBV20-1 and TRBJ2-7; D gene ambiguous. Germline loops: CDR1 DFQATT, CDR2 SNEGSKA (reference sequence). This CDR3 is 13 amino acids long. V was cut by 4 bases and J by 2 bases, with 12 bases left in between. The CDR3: CSAKGKRAYEQYV. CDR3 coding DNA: TGCAGTGCTAAAGGGAAAAGGGCCTACGAGCAGTACGTC.

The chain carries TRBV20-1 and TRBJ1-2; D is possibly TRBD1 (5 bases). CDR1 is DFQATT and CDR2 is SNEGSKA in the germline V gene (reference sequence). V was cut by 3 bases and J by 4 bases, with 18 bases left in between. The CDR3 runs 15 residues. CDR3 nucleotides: TGCAGTGCTAGGAGTACGACAGAGGGCGGCTATGGCTACACCTTC. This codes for CSARSTTEGGYGYTF.

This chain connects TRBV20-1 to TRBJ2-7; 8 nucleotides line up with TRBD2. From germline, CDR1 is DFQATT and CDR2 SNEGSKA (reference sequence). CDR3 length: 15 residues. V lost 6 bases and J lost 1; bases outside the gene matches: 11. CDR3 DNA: TGCAGTGCCGACCTACCGGGACTAGATTCCTACGAGCAGTACTTC. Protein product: CSADLPGLDSYEQYF.

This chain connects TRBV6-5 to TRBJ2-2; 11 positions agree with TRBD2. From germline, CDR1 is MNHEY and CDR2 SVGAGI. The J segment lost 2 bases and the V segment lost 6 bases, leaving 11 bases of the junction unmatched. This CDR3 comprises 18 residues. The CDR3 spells CASSPAPGLAANTGELFF. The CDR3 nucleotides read TGTGCCAGCAGCCCAGCCCCGGGACTAGCGGCAAACACCGGGGAGCTGTTTTTT.

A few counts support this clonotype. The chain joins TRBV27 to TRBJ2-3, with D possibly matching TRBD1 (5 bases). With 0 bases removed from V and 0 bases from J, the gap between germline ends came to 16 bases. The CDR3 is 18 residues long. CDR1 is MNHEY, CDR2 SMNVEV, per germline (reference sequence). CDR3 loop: CASSLSFMGGASTDTQYF. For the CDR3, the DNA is TGTGCCAGCAGTTTATCCTTTATGGGTGGGGCTAGCACAGATACGCAGTATTTT.

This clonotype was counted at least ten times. The chain's CDR3 is CASSPYTDTQYF. CDR3 in DNA: TGTGCCAGCAGCCCCTACACAGATACGCAGTATTTT. V and J are TRBV7-2 and TRBJ2-3; D gene unclear. Germline V gene sequence: CDR1 SGHTA, CDR2 FQGNSA. The CDR3 totals 12 residues. With 5 bases removed from V and 2 bases from J, the gap between germline ends came to 5 bases.

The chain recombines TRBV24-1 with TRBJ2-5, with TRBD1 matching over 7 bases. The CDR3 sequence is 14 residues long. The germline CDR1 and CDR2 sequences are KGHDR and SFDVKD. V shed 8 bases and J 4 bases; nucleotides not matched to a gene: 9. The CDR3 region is CATTSTGPVETQYF. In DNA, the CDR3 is TGTGCCACCACATCGACAGGGCCCGTAGAGACCCAGTACTTC.

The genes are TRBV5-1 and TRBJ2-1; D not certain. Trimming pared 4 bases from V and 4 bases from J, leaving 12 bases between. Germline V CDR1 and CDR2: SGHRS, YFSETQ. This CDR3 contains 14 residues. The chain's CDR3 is CASSRSVPYNEQFF. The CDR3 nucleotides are TGCGCCAGCAGCCGGAGTGTCCCGTACAATGAGCAGTTCTTC.

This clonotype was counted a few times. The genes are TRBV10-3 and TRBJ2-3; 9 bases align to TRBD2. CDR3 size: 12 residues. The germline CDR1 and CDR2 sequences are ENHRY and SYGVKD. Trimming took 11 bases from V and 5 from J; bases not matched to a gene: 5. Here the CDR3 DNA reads TGTGCCGCAAGGACTAGCGAAGATACGCAGTATTTT. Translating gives CAARTSEDTQYF.

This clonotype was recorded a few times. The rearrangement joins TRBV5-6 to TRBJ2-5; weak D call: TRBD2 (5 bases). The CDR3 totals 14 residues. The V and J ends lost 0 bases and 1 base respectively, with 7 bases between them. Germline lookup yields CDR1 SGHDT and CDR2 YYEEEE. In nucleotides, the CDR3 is TGTGCCAGCAGCTTGGCGGACTCCCAAGAGACCCAGTACTTC. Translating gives CASSLADSQETQYF.

CDR3 in DNA: TGTGCCAGCTCACCCGGTCGGGTTGAAAAACTGTTTTTT. This encodes CASSPGRVEKLFF. The J gene is TRBJ1-4, the V gene TRBV18, with D uncertain. Trimming removed 3 bases at V and 7 bases at J, with 9 bases between. This CDR3 contains 13 residues. Germline V gene lookup returns CDR1 KGHSH and CDR2 LQKENI. Variable domain in full (rest from reference TRBV18 and TRBJ1-4): NAGVMQNPRHLVRRRGQEARLRCSPMKGHSHVYWYRQLPEEGLKFMVYLQKENIIDESGMPKERFSAEFPKEGPSILRIQQVVRGDSAAYFCASSPGRVEKLFFGSGTQLSVL.

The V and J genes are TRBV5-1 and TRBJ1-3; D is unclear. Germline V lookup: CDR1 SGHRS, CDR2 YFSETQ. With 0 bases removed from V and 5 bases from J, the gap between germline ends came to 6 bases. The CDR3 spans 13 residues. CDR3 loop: CASSLGVRNTIYF. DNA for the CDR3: TGCGCCAGCAGCTTGGGGGTACGAAACACCATATATTTT.

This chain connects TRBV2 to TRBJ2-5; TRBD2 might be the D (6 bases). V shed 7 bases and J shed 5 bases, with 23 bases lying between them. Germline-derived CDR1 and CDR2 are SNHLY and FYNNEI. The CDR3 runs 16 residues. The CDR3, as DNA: TGTGCCAGCACTCGAAGGGGTCTTAGCGCGGGGGAGACCCAGTACTTC. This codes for CASTRRGLSAGETQYF.

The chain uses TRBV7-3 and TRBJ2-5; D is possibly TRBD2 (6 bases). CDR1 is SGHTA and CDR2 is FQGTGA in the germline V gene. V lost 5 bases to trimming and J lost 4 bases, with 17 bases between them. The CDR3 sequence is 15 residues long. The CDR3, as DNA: TGTGCCAGCAGCCAATGGGGGGACGTACGAGAGACCCAGTACTTC. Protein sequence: CASSQWGDVRETQYF.

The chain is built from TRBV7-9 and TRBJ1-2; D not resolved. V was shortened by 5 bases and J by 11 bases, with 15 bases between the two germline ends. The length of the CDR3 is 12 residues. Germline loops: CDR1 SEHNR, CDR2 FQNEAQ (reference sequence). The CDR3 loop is CASSDSYSLYTF. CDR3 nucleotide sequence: TGTGCCAGCAGCGATAGCTATAGCCTTTACACCTTC.

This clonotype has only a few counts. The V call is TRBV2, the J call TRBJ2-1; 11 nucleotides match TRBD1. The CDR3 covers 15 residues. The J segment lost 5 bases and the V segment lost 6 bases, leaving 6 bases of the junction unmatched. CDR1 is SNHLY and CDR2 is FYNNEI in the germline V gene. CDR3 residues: CASRPGTGGDNEQFF. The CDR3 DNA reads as TGTGCCAGCAGGCCCGGGACAGGGGGGGACAATGAGCAGTTCTTC. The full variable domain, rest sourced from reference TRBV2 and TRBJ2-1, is EPEVTQTPSHQVTQMGQEVILRCVPISNHLYFYWYRQILGQKVEFLVSFYNNEISEKSEIFDDQFSVERPDGSNFTLKIRSTKLEDSAMYFCASRPGTGGDNEQFFGPGTRLTVL.

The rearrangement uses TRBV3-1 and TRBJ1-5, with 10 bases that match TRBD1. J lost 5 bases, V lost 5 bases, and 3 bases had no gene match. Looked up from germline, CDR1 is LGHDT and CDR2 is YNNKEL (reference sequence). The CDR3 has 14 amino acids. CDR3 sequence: CASSMGQGHQPQHF. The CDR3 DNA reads TGTGCCAGCAGCATGGGACAGGGGCATCAGCCCCAGCATTTT.

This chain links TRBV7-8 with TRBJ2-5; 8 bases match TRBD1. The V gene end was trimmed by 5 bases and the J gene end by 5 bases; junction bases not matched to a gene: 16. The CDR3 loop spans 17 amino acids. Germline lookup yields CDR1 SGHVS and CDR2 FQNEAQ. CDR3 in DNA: TGTGCCAGCAGCGTACACCCTTTGGACAGGGTGGGGGAGACCCAGTACTTC. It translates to CASSVHPLDRVGETQYF.

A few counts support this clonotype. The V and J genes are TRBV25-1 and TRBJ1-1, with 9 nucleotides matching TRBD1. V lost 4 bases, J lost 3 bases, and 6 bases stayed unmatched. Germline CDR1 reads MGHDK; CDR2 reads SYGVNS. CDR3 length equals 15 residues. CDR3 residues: CASSGYRGRHTEAFF. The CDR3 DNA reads TGTGCCAGCAGTGGCTACAGGGGGCGGCACACTGAAGCTTTCTTT.

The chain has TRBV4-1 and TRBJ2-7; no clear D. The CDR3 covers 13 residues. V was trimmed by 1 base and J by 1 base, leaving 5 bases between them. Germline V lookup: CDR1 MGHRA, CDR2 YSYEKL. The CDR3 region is CASSQAESYEQYF. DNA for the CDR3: TGCGCCAGCAGCCAAGCCGAGTCCTACGAGCAGTACTTC.